The clone carrying this TCR beta chain was seen once. The data were taken from a study of tumor T cells in aggressive B-cell lymphoma. The assay was immunoSEQ multiplex PCR, and TCRdb's table has in-frame clones only and misses some. The table lists about 10,000 clones, roughly 90% of them singletons. CDR3 length: 19 residues. V gave up 6 bases and J gave up 3 bases; unmatched junction bases: 23. Germline V gene sequence: CDR1 SGHTA, CDR2 FQGNSA. Sequencing input: tumor tissue. This chain links TRBV7-2 with TRBJ2-7; 7 nucleotides agree with TRBD1. This sequence was found in an adult with diffuse large B cell lymphoma. CDR3 sequence: CASSRRGGAGLGAGYEQYF. CDR3 DNA: TGTGCCAGCAGTCGTCGAGGGGGCGCAGGTTTGGGAGCCGGCTACGAGCAGTACTTC.